In its sample, the clone carrying this T cell receptor beta chain was seen a few times. In the study's own analysis: Amplification of reference gene primers was used by the study to estimate nucleated cell counts. Sequenced by immunoSEQ multiplex PCR; TCRdb stores in-frame clones only, minus some. The V and J calls and clone size are taken from that table; D and trimming were inferred from the DNA. The sample comprises roughly 380,000 clones, around 91% of which are singletons, and about 1.6% rests with the top ten. It was during active infection that Seattle patients were enrolled and then longitudinally followed. The CDR3 length is 13 residues. V was trimmed by 0 bases and J by 3 bases, leaving 7 bases between them. The germline V gene encodes CDR1 SGHNT and CDR2 YYREEE (reference sequence). The sample comes from a study of blood T cell repertoires in COVID-19. On the study more broadly: COVID-19 samples, acute and convalescent, were from the United States, Italy and Spain. The cDNA or gDNA used as material had been derived from T cells, B-cell-depleted T cells, or PBMCs.

The sample comprised peripheral blood. The chain joins TRBV5-4 to TRBJ2-7, with D possibly TRBD2 on 5 matching bases. The TCR sequence derives from a middle-aged woman with COVID-19, enrolled during active disease. The CDR3 protein is CASSLERNYEQYF. The DNA of the CDR3 is TGTGCCAGCAGCTTGGAGCGGAACTACGAGCAGTACTTC.